This T cell receptor beta chain appears in the sequencing data of a study of follicular helper T cells after annual influenza vaccination (dated by TCRdb to between 2016 and 2019). About the investigation overall: Blood was collected on days 0, 7 and 28 after each seasonal influenza vaccination. To study recall of cTfh clones, some subjects were followed through successive annual vaccinations in the 2013-2014, 2014-2015 and 2015-2016 seasons. The 2013-2014 samples were cryopreserved, while the 2015 samples were processed right after collection. Six subjects had multi-year samples: four covered two vaccination seasons and two covered three seasons. One week after vaccination, a second recruited cohort of 12 to 13 subjects (Table S1) displayed a similar ICOS+CD38+ cTfh response. The study at large found these results: In the assessment of influenza clone enrichment, the possibility that the much larger non-cTfh compartments were undersampled could not be ruled out. Rare clonotypes could not be sampled because productive TCRB sequences were recovered from only roughly 9-20% of the analyzed cells. Day 7 ICOS+CD38+ clones were most often found later in ICOS-CD38- cTfh, suggesting that subset may serve as a memory reservoir. Successive annual vaccinations recalled a recurring oligoclonal ICOS+CD38+ cTfh response that included tetramer and AIM influenza-specific clonotypes. ICOS+CD38+ cTfh clonality correlated with the frequency of that population, and its change correlated with the change in circulating plasmablast frequency.

Libraries came from the immunoSEQ multiplex PCR assay. Adaptive Biotechnologies carried out TCRB amplification, library preparation, sequencing and preliminary bioinformatics at Survey level resolution. The published analysis was carried out like this. Clonality was calculated in R as 1 minus normalized Shannon entropy, and the Gini index was calculated with the R package ineq. To get the overlap score, the summed counts of shared sequences were divided by the total counts of all sequences in both of the compared samples. Fisher's exact test, with an assumed theoretical repertoire of 10^7 TCRB sequences, was used to assess the significance of shared clonotypes. TCRdb re-hosts the immuneACCESS table, in-frame sequences only. Its copies lack some clones; in the studies checked, an unresolved V gene accounts for under half of them, and the cause for the rest is not known. V and J calls and clone size are those listed in that table; D and trimming were worked out from the DNA. This sample lists under 15,000 clones; approximately 78% were detected once. The biggest ten clones account for about 0.41% of the sample.

This specimen's time point label, interpreted: 2014-2015 season, pre-vaccination. Adults were given seasonal inactivated influenza vaccine (Fluvarix), and sorted blood CD4 subsets were followed by TCRB sequencing before and after vaccination. To be eligible, subjects had to be community-dwelling and could not have received an influenza vaccine during the previous 6 months. Exclusions included influenza vaccine contraindications, substance abuse, HIV/AIDS, active malignancy, immunomodulatory medication and active illness such as respiratory infection. Between about 35 and 110 mL of blood was sampled per time point. Ficoll-Paque PLUS or SepMate separation was used to isolate PBMC. CXCR5- memory CD4 T cells were sorted as a comparison non-Tfh subset. Before DNA extraction, cell subsets were sorted from PBMC on a BD FACS Aria. Based on the germline V gene, the CDR1 and CDR2 sequences are ENHRY and SYGVKD. Trimming takes 0 bases off V and 3 bases off J; junction bases not matched to a gene: 5. The CDR3 runs 16 amino acids, cysteine and phenylalanine included. CDR3 DNA is the only sequence kept; it has 48 bases, read in frame from the first base.

Remarks on this clone: Which antigen it targets is not known. Base-call qualities are not available, and no considerably larger clone is one nucleotide away.

This specimen consisted of CXCR5- memory CD4+ T cells sorted from blood, obtained on the day of influenza vaccination. In the paper's terms, the cell subset or site label means: CXCR5- memory CD4 T cells. This chain is built from TRBV10-3 and TRBJ2-4; TRBD2 agrees with 7 junctional bases. This clonotype was sampled from an adult who received the influenza vaccine. The CDR3 region has the sequence CAISESSGDGKNIQYF. The DNA reads TGTGCCATCAGTGAGTCGAGCGGGGATGGCAAAAACATTCAGTACTTC.